The table lists the clone carrying this T cell receptor beta chain with many counts. What it binds is unknown. The CDR3 runs to 14 residues. Trimming took 0 bases from V and 5 from J, leaving 11 bases between them. CDR1 and CDR2 (germline): SGHVS, FQNEAQ. Those patients picked for sequencing had displayed CD8+CD57+ cell expansion on flow cytometry. At the time of blood sampling, patients had not yet received any therapy. This entry belongs to a study of CD8+CD57+ T cells in acquired aplastic anemia. Study as a whole: Sorted CD4+ plus CD8+ cells gave DNA averaging around 3.2 ug.

Researchers used genomic DNA as the template to profile TCR beta VDJ and CDR3. One entry per CDR3 protein results from TCRdb running MiXCR on the reads. This sample has some 180,000 distinct CDR3 sequences; approximately 48% occur once, and the top ten carry over 10%. Study outcomes and limitations: Researchers reported that CD8+ Simpson's diversity was not significantly different in patients versus controls.

This TCR was sampled from a human donor with aplastic anemia. Sequenced sample: sorted CD4+, CD8+, or CD8+CD57+ T cells (not recorded which) from PBMCs. The rearrangement links TRBV7-8 to TRBJ2-7; the D is unclear. CDR3 sequence reads: CASSLARPVHEQYF. CDR3 DNA sequence: TGTGCCAGCAGCTTAGCGCGCCCAGTTCACGAGCAGTACTTC.